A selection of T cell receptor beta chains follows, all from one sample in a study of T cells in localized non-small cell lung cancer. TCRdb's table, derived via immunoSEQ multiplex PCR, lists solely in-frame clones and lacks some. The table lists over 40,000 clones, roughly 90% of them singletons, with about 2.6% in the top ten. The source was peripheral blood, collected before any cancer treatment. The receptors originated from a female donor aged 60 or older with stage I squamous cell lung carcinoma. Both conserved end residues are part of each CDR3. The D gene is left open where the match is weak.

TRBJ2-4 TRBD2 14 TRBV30 CVAGTSGSGGIQYF
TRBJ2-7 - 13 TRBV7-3 CASSKGGLGEQYF
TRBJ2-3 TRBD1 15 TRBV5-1 CASSPGQGRADTQYF
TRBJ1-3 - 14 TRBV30 CAWSVTGSGNTIYF
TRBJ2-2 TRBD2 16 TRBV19 CASSIMGGRAPGELFF
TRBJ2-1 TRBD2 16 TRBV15 CATSSRASGRRNEQFF
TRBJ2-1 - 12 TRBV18 CASSPAAGEQFF
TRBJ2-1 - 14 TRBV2 CASSEGGQAHEQFF
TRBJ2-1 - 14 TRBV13 CASSLVGAGDEQFF
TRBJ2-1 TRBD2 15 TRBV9 CASSVTSGRTNEQFF
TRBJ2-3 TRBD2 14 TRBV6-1 CASKGWEGPDTQYF
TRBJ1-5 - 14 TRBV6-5 CASAGTPGNQPQHF
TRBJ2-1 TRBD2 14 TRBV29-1 CSVPRLAGGVEQFF
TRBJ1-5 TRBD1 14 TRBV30 CAWSQGAQGQPQHF
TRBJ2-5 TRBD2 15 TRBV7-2 CASNLAGGFGETQYF
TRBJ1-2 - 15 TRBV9 CASSVGVRENYGYTF
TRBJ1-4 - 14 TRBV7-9 CASSQHQGSEKLFF
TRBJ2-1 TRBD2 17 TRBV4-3 CASSQREGLAGVGEQFF
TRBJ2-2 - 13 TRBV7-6 CASSSPNTGELFF
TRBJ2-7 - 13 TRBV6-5 CASTSGSTYEQYF
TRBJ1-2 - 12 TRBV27 CASSQTGYGYTF
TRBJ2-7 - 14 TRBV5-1 CASSLNSGSYEQYF
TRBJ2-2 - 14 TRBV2 CASSEVRITGELFF
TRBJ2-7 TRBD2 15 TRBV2 CASSEGLAGTYEQYF
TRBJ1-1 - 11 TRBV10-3 CAIRADTEAFF
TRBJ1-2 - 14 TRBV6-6 CASSPWGETDGYTF
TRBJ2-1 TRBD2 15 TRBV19 CATDGGRAFDNEQFF
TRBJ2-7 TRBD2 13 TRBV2 CARSLAGTYEQYF
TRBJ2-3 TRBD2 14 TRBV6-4 CASSDRGGPDTQYF
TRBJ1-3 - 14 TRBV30 CAWSQGQAGNTIYF
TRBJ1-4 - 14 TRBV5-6 CASSPEATNEKLFF
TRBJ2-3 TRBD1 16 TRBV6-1 CASSELWGQGRNTQYF
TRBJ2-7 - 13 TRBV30 CAWSVALKEEQYF
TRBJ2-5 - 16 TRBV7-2 CASSPNAAGQQETQYF
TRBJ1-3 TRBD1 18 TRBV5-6 CASSDLRDRGLSGNTIYF
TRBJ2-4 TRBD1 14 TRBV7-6 CASSSIPTGGIQYF
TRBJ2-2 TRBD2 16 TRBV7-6 CASTVRSGSSTGELFF
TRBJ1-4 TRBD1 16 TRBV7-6 CASSRTGGATNEKLFF
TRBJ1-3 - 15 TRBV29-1 CSVAPPQASGNTIYF
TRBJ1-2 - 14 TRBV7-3 CASSRDPTDYGYTF
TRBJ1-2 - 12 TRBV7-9 CASSLRAGGYTF
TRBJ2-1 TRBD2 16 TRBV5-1 CASSPQVSGRLNEQFF
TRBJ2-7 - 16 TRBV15 CATSRDLQGTLSVQYF
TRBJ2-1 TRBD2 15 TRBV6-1 CASSPELAGVGEQFF
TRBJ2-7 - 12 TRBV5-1 CASSLEGTSQYF
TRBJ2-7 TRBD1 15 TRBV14 CASSQGGTVSYEQYF
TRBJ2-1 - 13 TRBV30 CAWSLPLRNEQFF
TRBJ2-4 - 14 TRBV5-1 CASSLLGAENIQYF